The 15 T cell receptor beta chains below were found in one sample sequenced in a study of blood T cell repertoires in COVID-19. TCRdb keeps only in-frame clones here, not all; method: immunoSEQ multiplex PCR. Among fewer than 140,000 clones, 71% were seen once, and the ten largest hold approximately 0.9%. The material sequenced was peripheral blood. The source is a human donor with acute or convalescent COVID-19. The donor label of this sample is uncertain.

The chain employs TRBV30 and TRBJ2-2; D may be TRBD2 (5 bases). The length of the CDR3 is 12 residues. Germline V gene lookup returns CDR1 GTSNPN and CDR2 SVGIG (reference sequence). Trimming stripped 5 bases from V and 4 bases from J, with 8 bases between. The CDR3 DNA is TGTGCCTGGGGGAGAGCCACCGGGGAGCTGTTTTTT. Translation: CAWGRATGELFF.

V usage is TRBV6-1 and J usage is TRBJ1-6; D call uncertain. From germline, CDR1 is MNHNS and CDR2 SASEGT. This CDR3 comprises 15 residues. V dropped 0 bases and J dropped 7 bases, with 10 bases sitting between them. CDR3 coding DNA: TGTGCCAGCAGTGAAGCAGAGGGATTGAATTCACCCCTCCACTTT. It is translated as CASSEAEGLNSPLHF.

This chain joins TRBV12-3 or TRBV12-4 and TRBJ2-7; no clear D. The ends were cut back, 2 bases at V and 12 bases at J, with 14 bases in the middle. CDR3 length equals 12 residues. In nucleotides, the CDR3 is TGTGCCAGCAGTTTAAGTGGCCGGGTCCGGTACTTC. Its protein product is CASSLSGRVRYF.

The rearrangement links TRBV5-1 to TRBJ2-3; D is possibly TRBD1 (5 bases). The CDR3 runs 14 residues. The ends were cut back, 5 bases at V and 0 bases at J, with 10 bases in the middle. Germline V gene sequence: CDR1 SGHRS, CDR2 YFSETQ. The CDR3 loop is CASRTAVSTDTQYF. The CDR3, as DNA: TGCGCCAGCAGGACAGCCGTCAGCACAGATACGCAGTATTTT.

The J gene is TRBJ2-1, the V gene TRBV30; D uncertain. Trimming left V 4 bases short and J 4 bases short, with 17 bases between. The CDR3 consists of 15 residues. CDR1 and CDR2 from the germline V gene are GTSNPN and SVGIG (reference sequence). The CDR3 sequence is CAWNPGSVRYNEQFF. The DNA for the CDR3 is TGTGCCTGGAACCCGGGTTCAGTTCGGTACAATGAGCAGTTCTTC.

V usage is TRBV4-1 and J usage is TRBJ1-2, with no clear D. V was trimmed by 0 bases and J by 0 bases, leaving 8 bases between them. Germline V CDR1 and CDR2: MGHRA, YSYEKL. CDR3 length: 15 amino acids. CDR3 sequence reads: CASSQDAVTNYGYTF. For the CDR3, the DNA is TGCGCCAGCAGCCAAGATGCAGTGACTAACTATGGCTACACCTTC.

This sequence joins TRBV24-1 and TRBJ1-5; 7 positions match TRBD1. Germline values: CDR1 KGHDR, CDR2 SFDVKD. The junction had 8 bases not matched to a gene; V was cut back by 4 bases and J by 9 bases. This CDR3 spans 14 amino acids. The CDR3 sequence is CATSDQTGAMPQHF. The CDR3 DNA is TGTGCCACCAGTGACCAAACAGGGGCCATGCCCCAGCATTTT.

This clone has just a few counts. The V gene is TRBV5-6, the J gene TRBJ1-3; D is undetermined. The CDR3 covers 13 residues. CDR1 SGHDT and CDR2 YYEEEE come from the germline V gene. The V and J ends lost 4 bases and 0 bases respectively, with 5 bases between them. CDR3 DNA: TGTGCCAGCAGCCTAATCTCTGGAAACACCATATATTTT. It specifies CASSLISGNTIYF.

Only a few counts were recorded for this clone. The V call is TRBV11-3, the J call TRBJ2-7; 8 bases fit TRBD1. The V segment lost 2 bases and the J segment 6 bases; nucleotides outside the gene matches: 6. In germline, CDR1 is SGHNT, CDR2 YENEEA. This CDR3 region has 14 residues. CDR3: CASSLRGQVGEQYV. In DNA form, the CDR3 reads TGTGCCAGCAGCTTAAGGGGACAGGTAGGCGAGCAGTACGTC.

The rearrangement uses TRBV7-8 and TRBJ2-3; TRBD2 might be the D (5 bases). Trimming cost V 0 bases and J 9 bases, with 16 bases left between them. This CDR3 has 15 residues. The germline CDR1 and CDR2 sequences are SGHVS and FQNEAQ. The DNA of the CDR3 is TGTGCCAGCAGCTTAGCCCACAGAAGCCGGGAAACGCAGTATTTT. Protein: CASSLAHRSRETQYF.

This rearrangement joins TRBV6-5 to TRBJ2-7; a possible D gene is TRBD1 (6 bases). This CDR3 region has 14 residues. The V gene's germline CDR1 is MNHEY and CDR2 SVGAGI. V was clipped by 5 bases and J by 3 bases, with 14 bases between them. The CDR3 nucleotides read TGTGCCAGCAGTCTTACCGGGACAAGCTACGAGCAGTACGTC. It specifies CASSLTGTSYEQYV.

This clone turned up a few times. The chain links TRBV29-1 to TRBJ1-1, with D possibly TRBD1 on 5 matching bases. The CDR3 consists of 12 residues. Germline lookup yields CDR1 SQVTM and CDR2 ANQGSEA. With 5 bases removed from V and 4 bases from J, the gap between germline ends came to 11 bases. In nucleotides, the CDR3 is TGCAGCGTTACGGGGGGGAGCACTGAAGCTTTCTTT. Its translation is CSVTGGSTEAFF.

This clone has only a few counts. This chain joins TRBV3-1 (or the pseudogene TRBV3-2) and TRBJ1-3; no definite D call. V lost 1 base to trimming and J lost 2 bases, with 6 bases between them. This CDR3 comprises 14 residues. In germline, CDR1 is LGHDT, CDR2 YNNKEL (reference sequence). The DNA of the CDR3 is TGTGCCAGCAGCCAAGCGGGGACTGGAAACACCATATATTTT. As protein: CASSQAGTGNTIYF.

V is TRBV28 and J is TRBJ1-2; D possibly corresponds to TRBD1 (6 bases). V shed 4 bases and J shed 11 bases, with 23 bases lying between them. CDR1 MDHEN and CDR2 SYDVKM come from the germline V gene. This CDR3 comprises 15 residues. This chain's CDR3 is CASSSGGQGVLRYTF. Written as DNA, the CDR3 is TGTGCCAGCAGTTCCGGGGGGCAGGGAGTATTACGTTACACCTTC.

CDR3 coding DNA: TGCAGCGAACACAGGGTGAACACTGAAGCTTTCTTT. This translates into CSEHRVNTEAFF. The chain joins TRBV29-1 to TRBJ1-1, with D maybe TRBD1 (6 bases). There are 12 residues in the CDR3. Germline values: CDR1 SQVTM, CDR2 ANQGSEA. Deletions cut 7 bases from V and 0 bases from J, with 9 bases between.